The source of this TCR beta chain is a study of cytomegalovirus exposure and HLA in healthy donors. PCR used 60 Vbeta primers and 13 Jbeta primers. Produced via immunoSEQ multiplex PCR; TCRdb's table is partial and in-frame only. The table records roughly 150,000 clones, 70% to 90% of them present only once. CDR3 length: 16 amino acids. Looked up from germline, CDR1 is KGHSH and CDR2 is LQKENI. The V gene end was trimmed by 3 bases and the J gene end by 0 bases; junction bases not matched to a gene: 6. Broader study findings: A later analysis linked a missense variant in DCLRE1C to the trimming of TCR beta V and J genes. Cytomegalovirus status was reportedly diagnosed by the classifier with high specificity and sensitivity.

As to this clone: What it recognizes is unknown.

The TCR was taken from a young man in good health and CMV-seropositive. Sequences were obtained from PBMCs. The chain has TRBV18 and TRBJ2-3, with 7 bases lining up with TRBD1. The DNA for the CDR3 is TGTGCCAGCTCACCCCTGGACAGGATAAGCACAGATACGCAGTATTTT. This translates into CASSPLDRISTDTQYF.